Ten or more counts support the clone carrying this T cell receptor beta chain. The entry originates in a study of identical twins. Template switching added a universal primer site, and cDNA bore unique molecular identifiers. Via MiXCR, TCRdb re-called the 5' RACE reads, giving one row per CDR3 protein. The table records hundreds of thousands of distinct CDR3 sequences, roughly 6.2% of them present only once. V shed 3 bases and J 2 bases; nucleotides not matched to a gene: 4. The germline CDR1 and CDR2 sequences are SGHVS and FQNEAQ. The CDR3 covers 16 residues. The J gene is TRBJ2-2, the V gene TRBV7-8, with TRBD2 identical over 9 bases. Sequencing used naive T cells sorted from blood. This TCR was recovered from a young man in good health. The CDR3 is CASSLRLAGNTGELFF. CDR3 sequence (DNA): TGTGCCAGCAGCTTGCGTCTAGCGGGAAACACCGGGGAGCTGTTTTTT.